In this sample, the clone carrying this T cell receptor (beta chain) turned up once. The sample is drawn from a study of T cell changes during pregnancy in multiple sclerosis. The germline V gene has CDR1 MGHRA and CDR2 YSYEKL. The V and J ends lost 0 bases and 4 bases, in that order; junction bases with no gene match: 6. CDR3 length equals 16 residues. The method was immunoSEQ multiplex PCR; TCRdb's version includes in-frame clones alone and lacks a portion of them. Of roughly 86,000 clones detected, 85% to 95% appear once; the ten largest clones hold about 2.6%. The source is a female donor with multiple sclerosis, enrolled in a pregnancy study. J is TRBJ2-1 and V is TRBV4-1, with 7 bases that match TRBD1. The sequencing used peripheral blood, collected in the first trimester of pregnancy. CDR3 protein: CASSQDGQVRYNEQFF. CDR3 coding DNA: TGCGCCAGCAGCCAAGATGGACAGGTACGGTACAATGAGCAGTTCTTC.